What follows is one TCR beta chain and its context. No antigen is known for it. The sample originates from a study of T cell repertoires in ileal Crohn's disease. As for the study in general: Postoperative therapy was given to about half: approximately 10 thiopurines, 15 to 20 anti-TNF agents. At postoperative colonoscopy, neoterminal ileum biopsies were taken as M6.

J was trimmed by 2 bases and V by 2 bases; bases with no gene match: 14. This CDR3 spans 18 amino acids. Germline CDR1 is MNHEY and CDR2 is SMNVEV (reference sequence). Documented time point: neoterminal ileum biopsy at postoperative endoscopy, about 6 months after surgery. Generated by immunoSEQ multiplex PCR, the TCRdb table keeps only in-frame clones and is missing some. Of about 62,000 clones in the sample, roughly nine tenths were seen once. General study results and limits: Endoscopy was done a median approximately 7.4 months after surgery. High-frequency clones were more common in sorted CD8 than CD4 cells.

The rearrangement uses TRBV27 and TRBJ2-5; 7 bases fit TRBD1. Sequenced: ileal tissue. The source of this sequence is an adult with Crohn's disease. This CDR3 reads CASSLRISRGPWQETQYF. CDR3 nucleotides: TGTGCCAGCAGTTTAAGAATCTCGAGGGGGCCGTGGCAAGAGACCCAGTACTTC.